Shown below are 3 T cell receptor beta chains from a single sample sequenced in a study of CD8 T cells in ankylosing spondylitis. In TCRdb, the 5' RACE reads were re-called with MiXCR into one record per CDR3 protein. The sample records roughly 150,000 distinct CDR3 sequences, roughly 31% being singletons. The source material was synovial fluid, either unsorted or a sorted T cell fraction (not recorded which). The receptor source for this set is a male donor with ankylosing spondylitis.

CDR3 protein: CASRYTGVGNTEAFF. CDR3 nucleotides: TGTGCCAGCAGATACACAGGGGTGGGAAACACTGAAGCTTTCTTT. The V gene is TRBV28, the J gene TRBJ1-1, with 7 bases fitting TRBD1. Germline values: CDR1 MDHEN, CDR2 SYDVKM. The CDR3 contains 15 residues. The J segment lost 2 bases and the V segment lost 6 bases, leaving 9 bases of the junction unmatched.

This clonotype turned up a few times. The chain employs TRBV7-9 and TRBJ2-1; possible D gene TRBD1, 6 bases. Between the trimmed V and J ends, which lost 3 bases and 0 bases, there was a span of 9 bases. This CDR3 comprises 15 residues. Germline V gives CDR1 SEHNR, CDR2 FQNEAQ (reference sequence). The CDR3 reads CASSFGQSSYNEQFF. Here the CDR3 DNA reads TGTGCCAGCAGCTTCGGACAGAGCTCCTACAATGAGCAGTTCTTC.

This clonotype was observed many times. V is TRBV12-3 or TRBV12-4 and J is TRBJ1-2; 8 positions agree with TRBD1. CDR3 length: 13 residues. Trimming removed 2 bases from V and 6 bases from J; junction bases left unmatched: 2. The CDR3 loop reads CASSLSRGHGYTF. CDR3 bases: TGTGCCAGCAGTTTATCCAGGGGGCATGGCTACACCTTC.